This T cell receptor beta chain came from a study of T cell responses to AZD1222 COVID-19 vaccine. Profiling relied on immunoSEQ multiplex PCR, and the TCRdb table lists in-frame clones only, not all of them. The table has about 100,000 clones, roughly 89% seen once. The CDR3 consists of 19 residues. Note on this clone: The antigen remains unidentified.

Study-wide points: The donor cohort was predominantly white British with a female majority, and clonal diversity may have been underestimated.

Sequencing was performed on peripheral blood, taken on day 0 of MenACWY control vaccination. The source is an adult in good health. The V and J genes are TRBV21-1 and TRBJ2-7; TRBD1 reflects the table's D call only, with no check against the DNA. TRBV21-1 is labeled a pseudogene. The CDR3 DNA follows: TGTGCCAGCAGCAAAGTTGATGAACAGACAGCTCTAAAGGACTACGAGCAGTACTTC. Encoded protein: CASSKVDEQTALKDYEQYF.